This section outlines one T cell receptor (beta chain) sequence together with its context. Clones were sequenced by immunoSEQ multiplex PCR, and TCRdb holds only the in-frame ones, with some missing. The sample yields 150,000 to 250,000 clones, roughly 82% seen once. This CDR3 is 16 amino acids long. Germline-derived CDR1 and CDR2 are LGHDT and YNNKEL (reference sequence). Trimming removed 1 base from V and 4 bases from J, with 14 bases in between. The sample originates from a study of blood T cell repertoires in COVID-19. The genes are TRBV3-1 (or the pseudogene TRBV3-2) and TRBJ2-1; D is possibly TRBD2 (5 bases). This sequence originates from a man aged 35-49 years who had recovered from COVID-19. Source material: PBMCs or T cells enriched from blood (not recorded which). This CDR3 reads CASSQGVLAQYNEQFF. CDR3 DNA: TGTGCCAGCAGCCAAGGGGTCCTAGCACAATACAATGAGCAGTTCTTC.